Presented here are 31 T cell receptor beta chains from one specimen sequenced in a study of identical twins. A single record per CDR3 protein comes from TCRdb applying MiXCR to the 5' RACE reads. Among around 100,000 distinct CDR3 sequences listed, 5.5% to 7% were seen once. Sequenced material: memory T cells sorted from blood. The receptors come from a woman aged 45-60 years in good health.

This clonotype came up many times. J is TRBJ2-2 and V is TRBV11-1; no reliable D call. Germline CDR1 and CDR2: SGHAT and FQDESV (reference sequence). The length of the CDR3 is 17 residues. V lost 4 bases and J 4 bases, leaving 19 bases between the germline ends. As DNA, the CDR3 is TGTGCCAGCAGCTACGGGCGACCCGATCCCGGCACCGGGGAGCTGTTTTTT. Translated, it gives CASSYGRPDPGTGELFF.

This clonotype appeared many times. This CDR3 is CASSVRTTLPQHF. As DNA, the CDR3 is TGTGCCAGCAGTGTAAGAACAACTCTGCCCCAGCATTTT. The chain recombines TRBV6-1 with TRBJ1-5, with D uncertain. The CDR3 runs 13 residues. V shed 4 bases and J shed 9 bases, with 13 bases lying between them. Germline V gives CDR1 MNHNS, CDR2 SASEGT.

This clonotype was detected many times. The chain has TRBV20-1 and TRBJ2-7, with D maybe TRBD1 (6 bases). CDR1 DFQATT and CDR2 SNEGSKA come from the germline V gene (reference sequence). The CDR3 has 12 amino acids. Trimming cost V 5 bases and J 11 bases, with 19 bases left between them. CDR3 DNA: TGCAGTGCTCGCAGCCCTACAGGGATCGAGTACTTC. Translated, it gives CSARSPTGIEYF.

This clonotype has a count of ten or more. V and J are TRBV4-1 and TRBJ2-2; 10 nucleotides align to TRBD1. V lost 4 bases to trimming and J lost 4 bases; unmatched junction nucleotides: 6. The CDR3 loop spans 16 amino acids. CDR1 and CDR2 from the germline V gene are MGHRA and YSYEKL. Written as DNA, the CDR3 is TGCGCCAGCAGCCCCGGACAGGGGGAGGGCACCGGGGAGCTGTTTTTT. Protein sequence: CASSPGQGEGTGELFF.

At least ten counts were recorded for this clonotype. The V and J genes are TRBV12-3 or TRBV12-4 and TRBJ2-1; 9 nucleotides align to TRBD2. The CDR3 loop spans 16 amino acids. V gave up 6 bases and J gave up 3 bases; unmatched junction bases: 9. CDR3 amino acids: CASSPGTSRFYNEQFF. The CDR3 nucleotides read TGTGCCAGCAGCCCCGGGACTAGCAGATTCTACAATGAGCAGTTCTTC.

This clonotype was counted a few times. The rearrangement joins TRBV15 to TRBJ2-5; D might be TRBD1 or TRBD2, each matching 5 bases. V was clipped by 1 base and J by 5 bases, with 11 bases between them. There are 14 residues in the CDR3. Germline loops: CDR1 LNHNV, CDR2 YYDKDF (reference sequence). In DNA form, the CDR3 reads TGTGCCACCAGCAGAGGGGACCTTCGGGAGACCCAGTACTTC. Translating gives CATSRGDLRETQYF.

On this clonotype itself: This may come from a read error, since a much larger clone is one base off. This chain joins TRBV10-3 and TRBJ2-3; unclear D gene. Germline CDR1 reads ENHRY; CDR2 reads SYGVKD. The CDR3 loop spans 12 amino acids. V was cut by 2 bases and J by 3 bases, with 3 bases left in between. CDR3 nucleotide sequence: TGTGCCATCAGTGAGGGGACAGATACGCAGTATTTT. Translating gives CAISEGTDTQYF.

This clonotype was seen ten or more times. The chain links TRBV12-3 or TRBV12-4 to TRBJ1-6; D remains unclear. The V end lost 7 bases, the J end lost 2 bases, and 9 bases lay between the germline ends. CDR3 length: 14 amino acids. The CDR3 DNA sequence: TGTGCCAGCACCGGCGGGGCCTATAATTCACCCCTCCACTTT. It yields the protein CASTGGAYNSPLHF.

Many counts were recorded for this clonotype. This chain joins TRBV5-1 and TRBJ2-2; TRBD2 aligns across 8 bases. J lost 5 bases, V lost 1 base, and 7 bases had no gene match. The germline V gene has CDR1 SGHRS and CDR2 YFSETQ. The CDR3 has 16 residues. CDR3 region: CASSLRSPGGTGELFF. The CDR3 DNA follows: TGCGCCAGCAGCTTGAGGTCTCCGGGAGGGACCGGGGAGCTGTTTTTT.

This chain joins TRBV7-6 and TRBJ2-3; 10 nucleotides align to TRBD1. Trimming at V came to 1 base and at J to 5 bases, leaving 6 bases not matched to a gene. Germline V gene sequence: CDR1 SGHVS, CDR2 FNYEAQ. This CDR3 has 16 residues. CDR3: CASSLGFGTGVDTQYF. The CDR3 DNA reads TGTGCCAGCAGCTTAGGGTTCGGGACAGGGGTAGATACGCAGTATTTT.

The V and J genes are TRBV30 and TRBJ2-1, with D tentatively TRBD2 (6 bases). Looked up from germline, CDR1 is GTSNPN and CDR2 is SVGIG (reference sequence). The length of the CDR3 is 14 residues. V lost 4 bases and J 4 bases, leaving 14 bases between the germline ends. Here the CDR3 DNA reads TGTGCCTGGACTCCTAGCGATAAATACAATGAGCAGTTCTTC. This codes for CAWTPSDKYNEQFF.

This clonotype was detected a few times. V and J are TRBV21-1 and TRBJ1-5; the table assigns TRBD1, which was not confirmed against the DNA. TRBV21-1 is assigned pseudogene status. This CDR3 region has 16 residues. The CDR3 region has the DNA TGTGCCAGCAGCAAACAGGGGCACAGGTGGGATCAGCCCCAGCATTTT. It is translated as CASSKQGHRWDQPQHF.

The table lists this clonotype with many counts. The V and J genes are TRBV5-1 and TRBJ2-1; D is perhaps TRBD1 or TRBD2 (5 bases each). V lost 4 bases to trimming and J lost 8 bases, with 19 bases between them. Germline CDR1 is SGHRS and CDR2 is YFSETQ. The CDR3 runs 15 residues. CDR3: CASSLSGLGTDEQFF. Written as DNA, the CDR3 is TGCGCCAGCAGCCTATCCGGCTTAGGGACCGATGAGCAGTTCTTC.

This clonotype showed up many times. The chain joins TRBV5-6 to TRBJ2-7; TRBD2 agrees at 10 bases. The CDR3 contains 14 residues. The germline V gene encodes CDR1 SGHDT and CDR2 YYEEEE. V lost 4 bases, J lost 2 bases, and 3 bases stayed unmatched. The CDR3 sequence: CASSSSGRAYEQYF. The CDR3 nucleotides are TGTGCCAGCAGCAGCAGCGGGAGGGCCTACGAGCAGTACTTC.

This clonotype was recorded at least ten times. The chain carries TRBV4-1 and TRBJ2-4; D ambiguous. In germline, CDR1 is MGHRA, CDR2 YSYEKL. V was trimmed by 1 base and J by 9 bases, leaving 7 bases between them. This CDR3 comprises 12 residues. The CDR3 sequence: CASSQVYGIQYF. In nucleotides, the CDR3 is TGCGCCAGCAGCCAAGTGTATGGCATTCAGTACTTC.

This chain connects TRBV7-9 to TRBJ2-5; TRBD2 agrees at 8 bases. The V gene's germline CDR1 is SEHNR and CDR2 FQNEAQ (reference sequence). V lost 3 bases and J lost 8; bases outside the gene matches: 11. The CDR3 spans 15 residues. CDR3 sequence reads: CASSFLAGSQETQYF. CDR3 in DNA: TGTGCCAGCAGCTTTCTAGCGGGCTCTCAGGAAACCCAGTACTTC.

The chain links TRBV6-7 to TRBJ2-7, with D possibly TRBD1 on 6 matching bases. TRBV6-7 is labeled an ORF, and its function is uncertain. Deletions cut 10 bases from V and 4 bases from J, with 20 bases between. The CDR3 length is 14 residues. Here the CDR3 reads CATQRVYRDYEQYV. The CDR3 DNA follows: TGTGCCACCCAAAGGGTCTACAGGGATTACGAGCAGTACGTC.

This sequence joins TRBV11-2 and TRBJ2-1; no firm D call. The V and J ends lost 2 bases and 1 base respectively, with 12 bases between them. This CDR3 is built from 16 residues. Germline loops: CDR1 SGHAT, CDR2 FQNNGV. The chain's CDR3 is CASSLTWLASYNEQFF. The CDR3 nucleotides read TGTGCCAGCAGCTTAACCTGGCTGGCGTCCTACAATGAGCAGTTCTTC.

This clonotype was found many times. The chain has TRBV12-3 or TRBV12-4 and TRBJ1-1; D ambiguous. V was clipped by 7 bases and J by 1 base, with 10 bases between them. This CDR3 spans 13 amino acids. For the CDR3, the DNA is TGTGCCAGCACGTATATAAGGAACACTGAAGCTTTCTTT. Translated, it gives CASTYIRNTEAFF.

This clonotype was detected ten times or more. This chain links TRBV7-6 with TRBJ1-1; D gene ambiguous. The germline V gene encodes CDR1 SGHVS and CDR2 FNYEAQ. The CDR3 consists of 13 residues. Trimming cost V 10 bases and J 1 base, with 13 bases left between them. The CDR3 nucleotides are TGTGCCACCTCCCGCCTTCGGAACACTGAAGCTTTCTTT. This encodes CATSRLRNTEAFF.

This clonotype has ten or more counts. V is TRBV12-3 or TRBV12-4 and J is TRBJ1-2; a possible D gene is TRBD1 (5 bases). The V end was cut by 6 bases, the J end by 4 bases, with 15 bases between. The CDR3 covers 14 residues. CDR3 DNA: TGTGCCAGCAGCATGAAAAGGGGTCTCTATGGCTACACCTTC. It yields the protein CASSMKRGLYGYTF.

This clonotype was recorded at least ten times. The chain employs TRBV11-1 and TRBJ2-7, with 7 positions matching TRBD1. J gave up 6 bases and V 5 bases, and 10 bases lay outside the gene matches. Germline V CDR1 and CDR2: SGHAT, FQDESV (reference sequence). This CDR3 has 14 residues. The CDR3 bases are TGTGCCAGCAGCCCCGACGACAGGGTAGCCGAGCAGTACTTC. Its protein is CASSPDDRVAEQYF.

This clonotype was detected ten times or more. V usage is TRBV12-3 or TRBV12-4 and J usage is TRBJ2-2; tentative D call: TRBD2 (6 bases). Trimming took 4 bases from V and 5 from J, leaving 11 bases between them. The length of the CDR3 is 14 residues. The DNA of the CDR3 is TGTGCCAGCAGTTGGGGGACTGATACCGGGGAGCTGTTTTTT. Its protein product is CASSWGTDTGELFF.

This clonotype was counted only a few times. The chain uses TRBV15 and TRBJ2-1; 8 bases fit TRBD2. This CDR3 region has 17 residues. V dropped 1 base and J dropped 9; count of bases not matched to a gene: 14. Germline CDR1 and CDR2: LNHNV and YYDKDF (reference sequence). CDR3: CATSRVGSKRESGEQFF. Written as DNA, the CDR3 is TGTGCCACCAGCAGAGTTGGGTCCAAGCGGGAGTCTGGTGAGCAGTTCTTC.

Many counts were recorded for this clonotype. The genes are TRBV6-6 and TRBJ1-1, with D possibly TRBD1 on 5 matching bases. Germline CDR1 MNHNY, CDR2 SVGAGI (reference sequence). This CDR3 is built from 14 residues. Trimming shortened V by 4 bases and J by 2 bases, and 11 bases separated the two germline ends. The CDR3 DNA reads as TGTGCCAGCAGTTTCGACAGACGAAACACTGAAGCTTTCTTT. Its protein product is CASSFDRRNTEAFF.

This clonotype was recorded many times. The J gene is TRBJ2-7, the V gene TRBV28; 7 bases map to TRBD1. The CDR3 has 12 residues. Germline V gives CDR1 MDHEN, CDR2 SYDVKM. The V segment lost 8 bases and the J segment 1 base; nucleotides outside the gene matches: 2. The CDR3 reads CASETGSYEQYF. The CDR3 DNA follows: TGTGCCAGCGAGACAGGGTCCTACGAGCAGTACTTC.

This clonotype was detected many times. This chain links TRBV28 with TRBJ2-1; the match to TRBD2 covers 8 bases. The CDR3 has 15 amino acids. The germline V gene has CDR1 MDHEN and CDR2 SYDVKM. The trim removed 2 bases at V and 7 bases at J, leaving 7 bases unmatched. This CDR3 is CASSLLKGLANEQFF. As DNA, the CDR3 is TGTGCCAGCAGTTTACTTAAAGGACTAGCAAATGAGCAGTTCTTC.

The V and J genes are TRBV5-8 and TRBJ1-1; D possibly corresponds to TRBD1 (5 bases). Trimming removed 3 bases at V and 6 bases at J, with 18 bases between. CDR1 and CDR2 (germline): SGHTS, YDEGEE. The length of the CDR3 is 15 residues. CDR3 nucleotides: TGTGCCAGCAGCTCCCTGGACACCCTGGGCGCTGAAGCTTTCTTT. The encoded protein is CASSSLDTLGAEAFF. The full variable domain, in which reference TRBV5-8 and TRBJ1-1 provide the parts outside the CDR3, is EAGVTQSPTHLIKTRGQQATLRCSPISGHTSVYWYQQALGLGLQFLLWYDEGEERNRGNFPPRFSGRQFPNYSSELNVNALELEDSALYLCASSSLDTLGAEAFFGQGTRLTVV.

This clonotype was observed a handful of times. The DNA of the CDR3 is TGTGCCAGCAGCTCAGGTCCGGGCGAGCAGTACGTC. As protein: CASSSGPGEQYV. V and J are TRBV2 and TRBJ2-7; D is undetermined. Looked up from germline, CDR1 is SNHLY and CDR2 is FYNNEI. CDR3 length: 12 residues. Between the trimmed V and J ends, which lost 6 bases and 6 bases, there was a span of 12 bases.

This clonotype was counted a few times. V usage is TRBV29-1 and J usage is TRBJ1-2; possible D gene TRBD1, 5 bases. The CDR3 extends over 14 amino acids. V was pared by 4 bases and J by 2 bases, with 14 bases between. Germline V gene lookup returns CDR1 SQVTM and CDR2 ANQGSEA. CDR3 loop: CSVATGAGNYGYTF. The CDR3 coding sequence is TGCAGCGTTGCCACGGGTGCAGGGAACTATGGCTACACCTTC. Complete variable domain (other parts from reference TRBV29-1 and TRBJ1-2): SAVISQKPSRDICQRGTSLTIQCQVDSQVTMMFWYRQQPGQSLTLIATANQGSEATYESGFVIDKFPISRPNLTFSTLTVSNMSPEDSSIYLCSVATGAGNYGYTFGSGTRLTVV.

This clonotype was counted at least ten times. The chain links TRBV15 to TRBJ2-3; no clear D. V lost 2 bases to trimming and J lost 3 bases, with 9 bases between them. There are 14 residues in the CDR3. Germline V gives CDR1 LNHNV, CDR2 YYDKDF (reference sequence). The DNA for the CDR3 is TGTGCCACCAGCAGACACGGCGGAACAGATACGCAGTATTTT. Its protein product is CATSRHGGTDTQYF.